A selection of T cell receptor beta chains follows, all from one sample in a study of Ad26.COV2.S vaccination and SARS-CoV-2 variants. Libraries were prepared by immunoSEQ multiplex PCR; TCRdb keeps only in-frame clonotypes and omits some of them. Of about 400,000 clones listed, around 82% are singletons. The sequencing used peripheral blood, collected in a trial of Ad26.COV2.S vaccine versus placebo. Source of these receptors: a person aged 18-65 years who received the Ad26.COV2.S COVID-19 vaccine or a placebo. Both conserved end residues are part of each CDR3. The D gene is left open where the match is weak. Clone size appears in some rows only: once, few, many, or a class for an expanded clone.

>.|TRBJ1-2|TRBV5-1|TRBD1
CASSSGTGYNGYTF
TGCGCCAGCAGTTCCGGGACAGGGTATAATGGCTACACCTTC
>.|TRBJ2-5|TRBV4-3|TRBD2
CASSQELLLAGGRVKTQYF
TGCGCCAGCAGCCAAGAACTATTACTAGCGGGGGGCCGGGTAAAGACCCAGTACTTC
>.|TRBJ2-1|TRBV27|.
CASSLSPQNEQFF
TGTGCCAGCAGTTTATCCCCTCAAAATGAGCAGTTCTTC
>.|TRBJ2-5|TRBV6-5|TRBD2
CASSLAGRGETQYF
TGTGCCAGCAGCCTAGCGGGGAGGGGAGAGACCCAGTACTTC
>few|TRBJ1-5|TRBV7-8|TRBD1
CASSPDRVGRQPQHF
TGTGCCAGCAGCCCCGACAGGGTGGGACGTCAGCCCCAGCATTTT
>many|TRBJ2-1|TRBV6-1|.
CASSEASGSYNEQFF
TGTGCCAGCAGTGAAGCTAGCGGCTCCTACAATGAGCAGTTCTTC
>once|TRBJ1-5|TRBV29-1|.
CSVELGGLGQPQHF
TGCAGCGTTGAATTGGGAGGGCTAGGTCAGCCCCAGCATTTT
>.|TRBJ1-2|TRBV7-2|.
CASSPGGFHGYTF
TGTGCCAGCAGCCCTGGGGGCTTCCATGGCTACACCTTC
>few|TRBJ1-3|TRBV6-4|TRBD1
CARDRGNTIYF
TGTGCCAGGGACAGGGGAAACACCATATATTTT
>.|TRBJ2-7|TRBV11-2|.
CASSLGGRYHEQYF
TGTGCCAGCAGCTTAGGGGGCAGGTACCACGAGCAGTACTTC
>.|TRBJ2-5|TRBV5-1|TRBD2
CASTQGAYGGTETQYF
TGCGCCAGCACCCAAGGGGCCTACGGGGGGACAGAGACCCAGTACTTC
>.|TRBJ2-2|TRBV5-1|TRBD2
CASRLTSGGTGELFF
TGCGCCAGCAGACTGACTAGCGGGGGCACCGGGGAGCTGTTTTTT
>.|TRBJ1-1|TRBV27|.
CASSFYRGTEAFF
TGTGCCAGCAGTTTTTACCGAGGAACTGAAGCTTTCTTT
>once|TRBJ1-5|TRBV19|TRBD1
CASSIVQGSGNQPQHF
TGTGCCAGTAGTATTGTACAGGGGAGCGGCAATCAGCCCCAGCATTTT
>.|TRBJ1-1|TRBV7-3|.
CASSLNRGIRAEAFF
TGTGCCAGCAGCTTAAATCGGGGGATAAGGGCTGAAGCTTTCTTT
>once|TRBJ1-1|TRBV7-3|.
CASSLNRAAPNTEAFF
TGTGCCAGCAGCTTAAACCGGGCGGCCCCGAACACTGAAGCTTTCTTT
>.|TRBJ1-2|TRBV2|.
CASDTGLLYGYTF
TGTGCCAGCGATACAGGGTTACTCTATGGCTACACCTTC
>.|TRBJ1-2|TRBV6-5|.
CASRPDRRYGYTF
TGTGCCAGCAGACCGGACAGACGGTATGGCTACACCTTC
>once|TRBJ2-7|TRBV11-3|TRBD2
CASSLEAGGYEQYF
TGTGCCAGCAGCTTAGAAGCGGGAGGCTACGAGCAGTACTTC
>.|TRBJ1-2|TRBV7-3|.
CASSSLGRTDFYGYTF
TGTGCCAGCAGCTCCCTCGGACGGACGGACTTCTATGGCTACACCTTC
>.|TRBJ2-3|TRBV12-5|TRBD2
CASGLVLVGLAGGGMQYF
TGTGCTAGTGGTTTGGTACTCGTAGGGCTAGCGGGGGGCGGTATGCAGTATTTT
>.|TRBJ2-7|TRBV18|TRBD2
CASSPPTGRAENEQYF
TGTGCCAGCTCACCACCTACCGGGAGGGCCGAGAACGAGCAGTACTTC
>.|TRBJ1-2|TRBV5-6|.
CASSMWESVGGYTF
TGTGCCAGCAGCATGTGGGAAAGTGTAGGTGGCTACACCTTC
>.|TRBJ1-2|TRBV7-2|.
CASSLDEISWRGYTF
TGTGCCAGCAGCTTAGATGAAATCTCTTGGCGCGGCTACACCTTC
>.|TRBJ2-7|TRBV5-1|TRBD1
CASSSGQGNHEQYF
TGCGCCAGCAGCTCCGGACAGGGGAACCACGAGCAGTACTTC
>few|TRBJ1-2|TRBV7-9|.
CASSLEGVGQANYGYTF
TGTGCCAGCAGCTTAGAGGGTGTGGGGCAAGCTAACTATGGCTACACCTTC
>.|TRBJ2-7|TRBV6-1|TRBD2
CASSEVVAGGTGPYEQYF
TGTGCCAGCAGTGAAGTGGTAGCGGGGGGTACAGGCCCGTACGAGCAGTACTTC
>.|TRBJ2-1|TRBV6-4|TRBD2
CASSDLGLAGSEQFF
TGTGCCAGCAGTGACTTAGGACTAGCGGGATCTGAGCAGTTCTTC
>.|TRBJ1-1|TRBV6-6|.
CASKFRGDTEAFF
TGTGCCAGCAAATTTAGGGGGGACACTGAAGCTTTCTTT
>.|TRBJ1-5|TRBV5-1|.
CASSLGGSHQPQHF
TGCGCCAGCAGCTTGGGGGGCTCCCATCAGCCCCAGCATTTT
>.|TRBJ1-5|TRBV6-6|.
CASRDISNQPQHF
TGTGCCAGTAGGGACATCAGCAATCAGCCCCAGCATTTT